The subject of this entry is one T cell receptor beta chain. The data derive from a study of control samples from healthy donors and cancer patients. This CDR3 contains 11 residues. The V gene lost 6 bases and the J gene lost 7 bases, with 7 bases spanning the gap. The V gene's germline CDR1 is DFQATT and CDR2 SNEGSKA (reference sequence). The protocol was immunoSEQ multiplex PCR, while the TCRdb copy is restricted to in-frame clones and leaves out a portion. The table shows roughly 150,000 clones, with 85% to 90% occurring only once. The receptor's source is a man aged 18 to 29 in good health. The chain carries TRBV20-1 and TRBJ1-6; D gene uncertain. The specimen sequenced was blood. The chain's CDR3 is CSAGINSPLHF. The CDR3 DNA follows: TGCAGTGCGGGAATCAATTCACCCCTCCACTTT.